These 18 T cell receptor beta chains came from one sample sequenced in a study of CD8 T cells in ankylosing spondylitis (TCRdb year 2017). Preparation of the library involved 5' RACE. Instrument on record: Illumina HiSeq 2500. The public reads were run again by TCRdb, first through fastp at Q25 and then through MiXCR, and only productive beta chains were kept. Each CDR3 protein appears once, grouped with its most common genes and DNA. The sample table holds about 39,000 distinct CDR3 sequences, of which 10% were seen once. 16% of the sample is held by the ten biggest clonotypes. Source material: blood, either unsorted or a sorted T cell fraction (not recorded which). The receptors stem from a male donor with ankylosing spondylitis or in good health (not recorded which).

This clonotype was seen ten or more times. The V gene is TRBV6-5, the J gene TRBJ2-6; TRBD2 might be the D (7 bases). Per germline, CDR1 MNHEY and CDR2 SVGAGI. V was shortened by 2 bases and J by 0 bases, with 11 bases between the two germline ends. CDR3 length: 17 residues. The DNA for the CDR3 is TGTGCCAGCAGTTACCGGGGGGCAGCCTCTGGGGCCAACGTCCTGACTTTC. The encoded protein is CASSYRGAASGANVLTF.

This clonotype has a count of ten or more. The rearrangement joins TRBV9 to TRBJ2-5; no definite D call. V lost 0 bases to trimming and J lost 4 bases, with 10 bases between them. Germline V CDR1 and CDR2: SGDLS, YYNGEE. The CDR3 length is 14 residues. The CDR3 bases are TGTGCCAGCAGCGTAGACACCTATGGAGAGACCCAGTACTTC. It codes for CASSVDTYGETQYF.

This clonotype showed up many times. The chain uses TRBV7-2 and TRBJ2-3; D uncertain. V gave up 4 bases and J gave up 0 bases, with 14 bases separating them. This CDR3 is 16 amino acids long. CDR1 is SGHTA, CDR2 FQGNSA, per germline. CDR3: CASSWTPLTSTDTQYF. For the CDR3, the DNA is TGTGCCAGCAGCTGGACGCCCCTGACTAGCACAGATACGCAGTATTTT. The full variable domain, in which reference TRBV7-2 and TRBJ2-3 provide the parts outside the CDR3, is GAGVSQSPSNKVTEKGKDVELRCDPISGHTALYWYRQSLGQGLEFLIYFQGNSAPDKSGLPSDRFSAERTGGSVSTLTIQRTQQEDSAVYLCASSWTPLTSTDTQYFGPGTRLTVL.

The CDR3 loop is CASSMNGALGKLFF. The CDR3 region has the DNA TGTGCCAGTAGTATGAACGGAGCACTCGGAAAACTGTTTTTT. The chain combines TRBV19 with TRBJ1-4; no firm D call. The CDR3 length is 14 residues. The V and J ends lost 3 bases and 10 bases respectively, with 15 bases between them. Germline V CDR1 and CDR2: LNHDA, SQIVND (reference sequence).

This clonotype was observed many times. The J gene is TRBJ2-1, the V gene TRBV20-1; TRBD2 might be the D (5 bases). V was shortened by 6 bases and J by 12 bases, with 21 bases between the two germline ends. CDR1 and CDR2 from the germline V gene are DFQATT and SNEGSKA (reference sequence). CDR3 length: 13 amino acids. The CDR3 is CSAPSPSAHGQFF. The CDR3 DNA is TGCAGTGCGCCTAGCCCTTCAGCACACGGGCAGTTCTTC.

In this sample, this clonotype turned up a few times. V is TRBV2 and J is TRBJ1-1; the D is unclear. V was shortened by 8 bases and J by 1 base, with 11 bases between the two germline ends. Germline V gene data show CDR1 as SNHLY and CDR2 as FYNNEI. The CDR3 spans 13 residues. The CDR3 spells CASDETSNTEAFF. CDR3 coding DNA: TGTGCCAGCGATGAGACATCGAACACTGAAGCTTTCTTT.

This clonotype was counted at least ten times. The V and J genes are TRBV10-3 and TRBJ2-7, with TRBD1 identical over 7 bases. The CDR3 is 12 residues long. After removal of 6 bases from V and 4 bases from J, the junction contained 3 bases not matched to a gene. The germline V gene encodes CDR1 ENHRY and CDR2 SYGVKD. The CDR3 DNA reads TGTGCCATCAGGGGGACAGCTTACGAGCAGTACTTC. The encoded protein is CAIRGTAYEQYF.

At least ten counts were recorded for this clonotype. The chain employs TRBV7-9 and TRBJ2-3; 8 nucleotides align to TRBD2. The CDR3 has 17 residues. Germline CDR1 and CDR2: SEHNR and FQNEAQ (reference sequence). The V segment lost 2 bases and the J segment 4 bases; nucleotides outside the gene matches: 11. The CDR3 DNA reads as TGTGCCAGCAGCTTAACGTCAGCAGCGGGAGCAGCAGATACGCAGTATTTT. Protein product: CASSLTSAAGAADTQYF.

This clonotype was counted at least ten times. The chain carries TRBV7-9 and TRBJ2-7; weak D call: TRBD1 (6 bases). V was shortened by 2 bases and J by 7 bases, with 18 bases between the two germline ends. Germline V gene sequence: CDR1 SEHNR, CDR2 FQNEAQ (reference sequence). This CDR3 has 15 residues. DNA for the CDR3: TGTGCCAGCAGCTTAAAGCAGGGGTCTAGAAGGGAGCAGTACTTC. Protein sequence: CASSLKQGSRREQYF.

This clonotype was observed many times. This rearrangement joins TRBV4-2 to TRBJ2-6; D is ambiguous. The germline V gene encodes CDR1 LGHNA and CDR2 YNFKEQ. The CDR3 totals 12 residues. The V and J ends lost 6 bases and 4 bases respectively, with 4 bases between them. CDR3 protein: CASREGANVLTF. In nucleotides, the CDR3 is TGTGCCAGCAGAGAGGGGGCCAACGTCCTGACTTTC.

This clonotype has just a few counts. CDR3 amino acids: CAISGNTGTSIDEQFF. The DNA for the CDR3 is TGTGCCATCAGTGGTAACACCGGGACTAGCATCGATGAGCAGTTCTTC. The V gene is TRBV10-3, the J gene TRBJ2-1; 9 nucleotides align to TRBD2. Trimming took 4 bases from V and 8 from J; bases not matched to a gene: 12. Germline CDR1 is ENHRY and CDR2 is SYGVKD. The CDR3 extends over 16 amino acids.

There are many counts of this clonotype. The chain combines TRBV7-9 with TRBJ2-5, with D possibly called TRBD1 or TRBD2 (6 bases each). The germline V gene has CDR1 SEHNR and CDR2 FQNEAQ (reference sequence). CDR3 length equals 14 residues. Trimming cost V 5 bases and J 5 bases, with 15 bases left between them. For the CDR3, the DNA is TGTGCCAGCAGCCTGAGGGGGGCTCAGGAGACCCAGTACTTC. As protein: CASSLRGAQETQYF.

This clonotype was seen ten or more times. The chain carries TRBV5-1 and TRBJ2-5, with 7 bases lining up with TRBD2. V was pared by 2 bases and J by 4 bases, with 8 bases of the junction left unmatched. The CDR3 has 15 amino acids. The germline CDR1 and CDR2 sequences are SGHRS and YFSETQ. The CDR3 sequence: CASSFGGSGGETQYF. The CDR3 nucleotides read TGCGCCAGCAGCTTTGGCGGGAGCGGCGGAGAGACCCAGTACTTC.

This rearrangement joins TRBV7-2 to TRBJ2-2; 10 nucleotides line up with TRBD2. Germline V lookup: CDR1 SGHTA, CDR2 FQGNSA. V trimming: 4 bases; J trimming: 5 bases; junction bases outside the gene matches: 10. The CDR3 has 17 residues. The CDR3 sequence: CASSYTGTSAGTGELFF. In DNA, the CDR3 is TGTGCCAGCAGCTATACCGGGACTAGCGCGGGGACCGGGGAGCTGTTTTTT.

This clonotype was seen at least ten times. The chain couples TRBV10-3 to TRBJ1-2; D remains unclear. The V gene's germline CDR1 is ENHRY and CDR2 SYGVKD. The CDR3 runs 13 residues. V shed 4 bases and J shed 13 bases, with 19 bases lying between them. The CDR3 here is CAISGASSPSPTF. The DNA for the CDR3 is TGTGCCATCAGTGGGGCAAGCTCCCCTTCGCCCACCTTC.

The table lists this clonotype with many counts. This chain uses TRBV5-8 with TRBJ2-7; D possibly corresponds to TRBD1 (5 bases). Germline lookup yields CDR1 SGHTS and CDR2 YDEGEE. V lost 4 bases and J 4 bases, leaving 9 bases between the germline ends. CDR3 length equals 12 residues. DNA of the CDR3: TGTGCCAGCAGCATAGACAGTTACGAGCAGTACTTC. It encodes CASSIDSYEQYF.

This clonotype has ten or more counts. The chain recombines TRBV6-4 with TRBJ2-1, with 7 positions matching TRBD2. The CDR3 runs to 15 residues. V shed 6 bases and J 4 bases; nucleotides not matched to a gene: 9. Germline CDR1 is MRHNA and CDR2 is SNTAGT. The CDR3 nucleotides are TGTGCCAGCAGCCCAGAGTCTAGCGGATACAATGAGCAGTTCTTC. The encoded protein is CASSPESSGYNEQFF.

This clonotype was seen only a few times. The chain recombines TRBV5-6 with TRBJ2-7; 12 nucleotides align to TRBD1. The CDR3 totals 16 residues. V lost 2 bases and J lost 5; bases outside the gene matches: 8. The V gene's germline CDR1 is SGHDT and CDR2 YYEEEE. In DNA, the CDR3 is TGTGCCAGCAGCTTCTTGGGACAGGGGGCGTTGAACGAGCAGTACTTC. This translates into CASSFLGQGALNEQYF.